These T cell receptor beta chains were read from a single sample in a study of identifying expanded T cells in peripheral blood. Profiling relied on immunoSEQ multiplex PCR, and the TCRdb table lists in-frame clones only, not all of them. The sample consists of 80,000 to 90,000 clones, around 87% of them appearing once. What was sequenced was blood. These receptors were obtained from a person between 18 and 70 years old in good health. Both conserved end residues are part of each CDR3.

TRBJ2-7	16	TRBV5-8	CASRAGQLSLRGEQYF
TRBJ1-1	19	TRBV4-3	CASSQDLMVWAGEVTEAFF
TRBJ1-5	13	TRBV11-2	CASSPTGAQPQHF
TRBJ2-1	14	TRBV7-9	CASSFGGPYNEQFF
TRBJ1-6	16	TRBV6-5	CASSYELDRGGSPLHF
TRBJ1-5	14	TRBV15	CATSLTGQNQPQHF
TRBJ2-1	16	TRBV13	CASSLRSGLAREEQFF
TRBJ1-1	14	TRBV7-9	CASSPFERNTEAFF
TRBJ1-1	12	TRBV27	CASSPQGVGAFF
TRBJ2-1	15	TRBV7-2	CASSPGQGPYNEQFF
TRBJ2-7	14	TRBV19	CASSIQGPTYEQYF
TRBJ2-2	14	TRBV11-3	CASTLTRNTGELFF
TRBJ1-3	17	TRBV18	CASSLTHRETSGNTIYF
TRBJ1-1	13	TRBV29-1	CSVGGHLNTEAFF
TRBJ2-5	15	TRBV5-4	CASSASGTPRGTQYF
TRBJ1-2	12	TRBV11-2	CASTGTGFGYTF
TRBJ2-7	16	TRBV19	CASSIESDSGSYEQYF
TRBJ1-6	19	TRBV16	CASSQSMYRASSYNSPLHF
TRBJ1-1	14	TRBV7-8	CASSFGRRNTEAFF
TRBJ2-5	15	TRBV30	CAWTMGWSGRETQYF
TRBJ1-1	13	TRBV11-2	CASSLRRTSEAFF
TRBJ2-2	12	TRBV9	CASSPNTGELFF
TRBJ1-3	14	TRBV7-6	CASSLSAAVDTIYF
TRBJ2-7	15	TRBV5-1	CASSSGTGGSHEQYF
TRBJ1-6	16	TRBV5-1	CASSLATGANNSPLHF
TRBJ1-5	14	TRBV27	CASRGPWGNQPQHF
TRBJ1-1	16	TRBV4-3	CASSQFPDREVTEAFF
TRBJ2-7	16	TRBV7-6	CASSRLAGPSSYEQYF
TRBJ1-2	16	TRBV19	CASNPTDNRGKYGYTF
TRBJ1-3	16	TRBV9	CASSISTGLSGNTIYF
TRBJ2-7	16	TRBV5-1	CASTNWPRVARYEQYF
TRBJ2-1	16	TRBV5-6	CASSYEQGLLYNEQFF
TRBJ1-1	14	TRBV6-5	CASSRGGLNTEAFF
TRBJ2-2	17	TRBV5-5	CASSLAGGGASTGELFF
TRBJ2-7	12	TRBV7-2	CASSLTLYEQYF
TRBJ2-7	15	TRBV4-1	CASSLRTGSSYEQYF
TRBJ2-1	15	TRBV7-2	CASSLDRSVMDEQFF
TRBJ1-1	12	TRBV5-8	CASSEGYTEAFF
TRBJ1-2	15	TRBV5-8	CASSWEAVDFYGYTF
TRBJ2-1	16	TRBV7-6	CASSTRASNPNNEQFF
.	15	TRBV9	CASSAWGTSTYEQYF
TRBJ2-5	16	TRBV7-2	CASSPTQVGGLETQYF
TRBJ1-1	11	TRBV16	CASSRGFEAFF
TRBJ2-5	16	TRBV7-2	CASSQRQQGGGETQYF
TRBJ2-7	16	TRBV19	CASSESSTGRSYEQYF
TRBJ1-1	13	TRBV14	CASSQWVNTEAFF
TRBJ1-1	14	TRBV5-1	CASSFGPSNTEAFF
TRBJ2-2	16	TRBV9	CASSPELFTNTGELFF
TRBJ2-1	14	TRBV25-1	CASSAGGFYNEQFF
TRBJ1-1	17	TRBV19	CASSIDLLYHENTEAFF
TRBJ1-4	16	TRBV25-1	CASSTRGGRGGVKLFF
TRBJ1-2	18	TRBV5-1	CASSLAPTGGSFRYGYTF
TRBJ2-2	12	TRBV12-5	CASALSTGELFF
TRBJ2-5	15	TRBV18	CASSPSSGGAETQYF
TRBJ2-2	15	TRBV27	CASKGGGLGTGELFF
TRBJ1-3	16	TRBV2	CASSVGTAASGNTIYF
TRBJ1-1	12	TRBV5-6	CASSLGKAEAFF
TRBJ1-1	14	TRBV7-2	CASSLQGINTEAFF
TRBJ1-2	16	TRBV9	CASSVLSYLDLGGYTF